This TCR beta chain was observed in a study of blood T cell repertoires in COVID-19 (dated by TCRdb to 2018 to 2020). Study-level background: Collaborator samples came from the United States, Italy and Spain and covered acute and convalescent phases of COVID-19. The prospective study material was composed of cDNA or gDNA derived from T cells, B-cell-depleted T cells, or PBMCs. Deeply sampled blood TCRbeta repertoires from subjects exposed to, actively infected with, or recovered from COVID-19 were included in the dataset. The repertoires were released in a freely available public database intended as a resource for research on the immune response to SARS-CoV-2. The samples were drawn from two sources: the first 160 participants of the ongoing ImmuneRACE study, and about 1,300 subjects contributed by 6 global collaborators. Sample metadata almost always included a de-identified subject ID, COVID-19 status, age in years and sex. Where available, HLA class I and class II types were taken from metadata supplied by the sample provider and were not determined by assay-based typing. General study outcomes and caveats: How much clinical and demographic metadata was included differed by source and by participant, and the metadata was provided uncurated.

TCRbeta CDR3 regions were amplified from genomic DNA using the immunoSEQ Assay, a bias-controlled multiplex PCR. Turning to the authors' computational methods: The number of nucleated cells in each sample was estimated from the amplification of reference gene primers within the assay. To quantify the absolute abundance of each unique TCRbeta CDR3 rearrangement, sequence reads were collapsed and filtered. For each sample, productive Simpson clonality was calculated by taking the square root of Simpson's diversity index across productive rearrangements. TCRdb obtained this table from immuneACCESS and retained in-frame rearrangements with V and J assigned. These tables miss some clones; where compared with another copy, unresolved V genes account for less than half of the shortfall, and the remainder is unexplained. The V and J calls and clone size come from that table; D and trimming were worked out from the DNA. Counted in this sample were around 340,000 clones; about 90% of them appeared once. The top ten clones comprise about 0.94% of the sample.

The CDR3 holds 13 amino acids from the cysteine to the phenylalanine. The retained sequence is limited to the CDR3, 39 bases, with the frame set at the first base. Reading the germline V gene gives CDR1 SQVTM and CDR2 ANQGSEA. V has 7 bases trimmed and J has 2 bases trimmed; junction bases matching no gene number 8. Participants in the prospective study were enrolled through a virtual design, were aged about 18 to 100 years, and lived in fewer than 30 United States geographic areas. To assign participants to cohorts, the prospective study relied on clinical history that participants themselves reported in a screening survey and a study questionnaire. A participant counted as exposed if, within 2 weeks of entering the study, that participant had been in contact with someone who had a PCR-confirmed or clinician-diagnosed COVID-19 case. Mobile phlebotomists in the prospective study collected whole blood, serum and a nasopharyngeal or oropharyngeal swab from every participant. Participants in the prospective study had the option to provide additional blood draws and questionnaires over an approximately 2-month period. Prospective study blood samples were shipped either frozen or at room temperature before DNA extraction.

Details on this clone: Its antigen is currently not known. No base quality values were provided; no much bigger clone lies one nucleotide off.

The source of this sequence is a woman under 40 who had been exposed to COVID-19. Specimen: PBMCs or T cells enriched from blood (not recorded which). The rearrangement combines TRBV29-1 with TRBJ2-7; TRBD1 fits 7 bases in the junction. The nucleotide sequence reads TGCAGCGGCTCACAGGGGTCCCCCTACGAGCAGTACTTC. Translation gives CSGSQGSPYEQYF.